This TCR beta chain was recorded in a study of response to subunit inactivated influenza vaccine. The CDR3 is made up of 16 amino acids. Using its own MiXCR run on the RT-PCR reads, TCRdb lists one record per CDR3 protein. The sample includes about 170,000 distinct CDR3 sequences, approximately 12% of them seen just once. This clonotype was seen at least ten times. At one boundary the junction diverges from the germline segment, which might be a read error. Another study also made use of these data, one on T cells expressing NK-cell markers. That study reports: The cDNA for TCR beta came from 5'RACE template switching with UMIs. From sorted CD3+CD56+NKG2C+, CD3+CD56+NKG2C- and CD3+CD56-NKG2C+ T cells came the TCR beta repertoires. The study found dominant NKG2C+ clonotypes at about 1.0-8% of CD8+ T cells in about six donors.

This sequence originates from a man aged 45-60 years who received an inactivated influenza vaccine. The chain couples TRBV12-3 or TRBV12-4 to TRBJ2-5; 11 bases line up with TRBD2. Sequencing used CD8+ T cells sorted from PBMCs, obtained 11 to 12 days after vaccination. CDR3: CASSSIAGGPPEAQYF. The CDR3, as DNA: TGTGCCAGCAGCTCAATAGCGGGGGGGCCCCCAGAGGCCCAGTACTTC.